One and the same sample provided the 10 T cell receptor beta chains below, sequenced in a study of PD-1 blockade in classical Hodgkin lymphoma. The time point: cycle 4 day 1 (C4D1), after about 6 weeks of nivolumab. All patients relapsed after autologous stem cell transplantation, and brentuximab vedotin exposure varied. Magnetic depletion of non-target cells from thawed PBMCs yielded purified CD8+ T cells. Method: immunoSEQ multiplex PCR; TCRdb's copy keeps in-frame clones and lacks some. The sample gives 6,700 or so clones, approximately 76% of which show up once; 10% to 15% is in the top ten. The sample here was CD8+ T cells from blood, taken before the fourth cycle of nivolumab. These receptors all come from a human donor with classical Hodgkin lymphoma.

This clone came up a few times. The chain couples TRBV7-9 to TRBJ2-1, with D possibly TRBD2 on 10 matching bases. Germline V CDR1 and CDR2: SEHNR, FQNEAQ (reference sequence). Trimming removed 5 bases from V and 5 bases from J, with 22 bases in between. The CDR3 loop spans 17 amino acids. The CDR3 here is CASSRLTGGTSDNEQFF. The CDR3 coding sequence is TGTGCCAGCAGCCGCCTGACAGGGGGGACTAGCGACAATGAGCAGTTCTTC.

This clone was detected a few times. This chain connects TRBV11-2 to TRBJ2-7; D is undetermined. The CDR3 is 11 residues long. Germline loops: CDR1 SGHAT, CDR2 FQNNGV. The V gene lost 7 bases and the J gene lost 3 bases, with 7 bases spanning the gap. CDR3 bases: TGTGCCAGCACCAACCGCTACGAGCAGTACTTC. Translated, it gives CASTNRYEQYF.

The rearrangement uses TRBV7-9 and TRBJ2-5; D is undetermined. V lost 9 bases and J lost 0, with 17 bases in between. This CDR3 is 15 amino acids long. The V gene's germline CDR1 is SEHNR and CDR2 FQNEAQ (reference sequence). CDR3 protein: CASIIILLNQETQYF. CDR3 sequence (DNA): TGTGCCAGTATTATTATCCTATTAAACCAAGAGACCCAGTACTTC.

In DNA form, the CDR3 reads TGTGCCAGCAGTCCAGGCTTAGGGGGTTACGAGCAGTACTTC. It translates to CASSPGLGGYEQYF. The V and J genes are TRBV27 and TRBJ2-5; maybe TRBD1 (6 bases). The assigned J gene may be wrong: the sequence end matches TRBJ2-7 better. This CDR3 is built from 14 residues. The germline V gene encodes CDR1 MNHEY and CDR2 SMNVEV (reference sequence).

The CDR3 nucleotides are TGCGCCAGCAGCGGCGCGCCCCCCGGCAGGCCTCTCTACGAGCAGTACTTC. Encoded protein: CASSGAPPGRPLYEQYF. V usage is TRBV5-1 and J usage is TRBJ2-7; D uncertain. This CDR3 is 17 amino acids long. V was clipped by 4 bases and J by 3 bases, with 23 bases between them. Germline V CDR1 and CDR2: SGHRS, YFSETQ.

This chain joins TRBV6-6 and TRBJ2-1; 11 nucleotides agree with TRBD1. The CDR3 has 16 residues. The germline CDR1 and CDR2 sequences are MNHNY and SVGAGI (reference sequence). The J segment lost 6 bases and the V segment lost 2 bases, leaving 6 bases of the junction unmatched. CDR3 sequence: CASSYPWTGGSNEQFF. The DNA for the CDR3 is TGTGCCAGCAGTTACCCATGGACAGGGGGCTCCAATGAGCAGTTCTTC.

The chain carries TRBV4-1 and TRBJ2-5; D possibly uses TRBD1 or TRBD2 (9 bases each). Germline V CDR1 and CDR2: MGHRA, YSYEKL. The CDR3 loop spans 19 amino acids. V lost 5 bases, J lost 2 bases, and 27 bases lay in between. CDR3 DNA: TGCGCCAGCAGCTACTTAGGGACAGGGATAGCGGGGGCTCAAGAGACCCAGTACTTC. This encodes CASSYLGTGIAGAQETQYF.

The CDR3 nucleotides read TGTGCCAGCGGGGGAGGAGCGGGATTGTGGGAGACCCAGTACTTC. Protein sequence: CASGGGAGLWETQYF. V usage is TRBV25-1 and J usage is TRBJ2-5; 7 bases agree with TRBD2. CDR1 MGHDK and CDR2 SYGVNS come from the germline V gene. Trimming took 8 bases from V and 5 from J; bases not matched to a gene: 14. The CDR3 covers 15 residues.

The chain carries TRBV9 and TRBJ2-7; perhaps D is TRBD1 or TRBD2 (5 bases each). The CDR3 contains 13 residues. V lost 0 bases, J lost 6 bases, and 10 bases lay in between. Germline CDR1 SGDLS, CDR2 YYNGEE. CDR3 nucleotides: TGTGCCAGCAGCGTAGTTATGGGGACCGAGCAGTACTTC. Its protein product is CASSVVMGTEQYF.

V and J are TRBV7-3 and TRBJ1-1, with D possibly being TRBD1 (5 bases). The germline V gene has CDR1 SGHTA and CDR2 FQGTGA. This CDR3 contains 17 residues. With 5 bases removed from V and 4 bases from J, the gap between germline ends came to 23 bases. The CDR3 sequence: CASSLTGGMGVVTEAFF. The CDR3, as DNA: TGTGCCAGCAGCCTTACAGGCGGAATGGGGGTGGTCACTGAAGCTTTCTTT.